One and the same sample provided the 8 T cell receptor beta chains below, sequenced in a study of T cell repertoires in cytomegalovirus infection. TCRdb analysed the reads with MiXCR anew, one entry per CDR3 protein. Found here are approximately 1,000,000 distinct CDR3 sequences, approximately 30% of them singletons; the top ten hold roughly an eighth. Their antigen targets remain unknown. Sequences were derived from cultured CD8+ T cells from PBMCs, sampled from culture after CMV antigen stimulation. Receptor source: a human donor in good health (CMV status not recorded). Some clones in this sample may be carry-over from other donors' samples.

This clonotype was detected many times. V gene TRBV7-8 combines with J gene TRBJ2-5, with 9 bases aligning to TRBD1. Trimming took 2 bases from V and 1 from J; bases not matched to a gene: 29. The CDR3 is 24 residues long. Germline-derived CDR1 and CDR2 are SGHVS and FQNEAQ. CDR3 nucleotide sequence: TGTGCCAGCAGCTTACTGTTAGAGGGACAGGGTTATGGAATTTCCCGGGGGCCCCAAGAGACCCAGTACTTC. Translating gives CASSLLLEGQGYGISRGPQETQYF.

At least ten counts were recorded for this clonotype. The V and J genes are TRBV7-9 and TRBJ1-5; perhaps TRBD1 as D (5 bases). This CDR3 is built from 14 residues. The V end was cut by 1 base, the J end by 5 bases, with 9 bases between. CDR1 SEHNR and CDR2 FQNEAQ come from the germline V gene (reference sequence). CDR3 sequence: CASSLGRADQPQHF. CDR3 in DNA: TGTGCCAGCAGCTTAGGCAGGGCCGATCAGCCCCAGCATTTT. The full variable domain, in which reference TRBV7-9 and TRBJ1-5 provide the parts outside the CDR3, is DTGVSQNPRHKITKRGQNVTFRCDPISEHNRLYWYRQTLGQGPEFLTYFQNEAQLEKSRLLSDRFSAERPKGSFSTLEIQRTEQGDSAMYLCASSLGRADQPQHFGDGTRLSIL.

This clonotype was counted only a few times. J is TRBJ1-2 and V is TRBV7-9, with a weak D call TRBD1 (5 bases). Germline V gives CDR1 SEHNR, CDR2 FQNEAQ (reference sequence). CDR3 length: 16 amino acids. Trimming took 0 bases from V and 1 from J, leaving 12 bases between them. The CDR3, as DNA: TGTGCCAGCAGCTTAGCCCCTGGGGGGGTTAACTATGGCTACACCTTC. This gives the protein CASSLAPGGVNYGYTF.

The chain uses TRBV9 and TRBJ2-3, with 7 bases fitting TRBD2. Germline assignment: CDR1 SGDLS and CDR2 YYNGEE. This CDR3 has 15 residues. After removal of 3 bases from V and 4 bases from J, the junction contained 8 bases not matched to a gene. DNA for the CDR3: TGTGCCAGCAGCGGCGCGGGGGTTAGCGCAGATACGCAGTATTTT. Translating it yields CASSGAGVSADTQYF.

The chain is built from TRBV6-1 and TRBJ2-7; 7 bases fit TRBD1. The V and J ends lost 3 bases and 2 bases, in that order; junction bases with no gene match: 1. CDR1 is MNHNS and CDR2 is SASEGT in the germline V gene. The CDR3 consists of 13 residues. This chain's CDR3 is CASSDTGAYEQYV. DNA for the CDR3: TGTGCCAGCAGTGATACAGGGGCCTACGAGCAGTACGTC.

V usage is TRBV6-1 and J usage is TRBJ2-2, with 9 nucleotides matching TRBD2. CDR3 size: 15 residues. Germline trimming cut 5 bases from V and 1 base from J; bases unmatched to any gene: 2. The germline gives CDR1 MNHNS, CDR2 SASEGT. The CDR3 DNA follows: TGTGCCAGCAGTAATAGCGGGGGGAACACCGGGGAGCTGTTTTTT. Residues: CASSNSGGNTGELFF.

The V gene is TRBV6-2 or TRBV6-3, the J gene TRBJ1-5; D perhaps matches TRBD1 (6 bases). Deletions cut 3 bases from V and 5 bases from J, with 23 bases between. Germline-derived CDR1 and CDR2 are MNHEY and SVGEGT. CDR3 length: 18 residues. Here the CDR3 DNA reads TGTGCCAGCAGTTATGCGGCTCCCTGGGGGCTAGAAGATCAGCCCCAGCATTTT. Translating it yields CASSYAAPWGLEDQPQHF.

This clonotype came up a few times. The chain joins TRBV7-6 to TRBJ1-5; D gene uncertain. Trimming stripped 5 bases from V and 6 bases from J, with 20 bases between. The CDR3 runs 16 residues. Per germline, CDR1 SGHVS and CDR2 FNYEAQ. In DNA, the CDR3 is TGTGCCAGCAGCGCCGACATTCCTCAGGCAGGTCAGCCCCAGCATTTT. Residues: CASSADIPQAGQPQHF. The whole variable domain, filled in from reference TRBV7-6 and TRBJ1-5, reads GAGVSQSPRYKVTKRGQDVALRCDPISGHVSLYWYRQALGQGPEFLTYFNYEAQQDKSGLPNDRFSAERPEGSISTLTIQRTEQRDSAMYRCASSADIPQAGQPQHFGDGTRLSIL.